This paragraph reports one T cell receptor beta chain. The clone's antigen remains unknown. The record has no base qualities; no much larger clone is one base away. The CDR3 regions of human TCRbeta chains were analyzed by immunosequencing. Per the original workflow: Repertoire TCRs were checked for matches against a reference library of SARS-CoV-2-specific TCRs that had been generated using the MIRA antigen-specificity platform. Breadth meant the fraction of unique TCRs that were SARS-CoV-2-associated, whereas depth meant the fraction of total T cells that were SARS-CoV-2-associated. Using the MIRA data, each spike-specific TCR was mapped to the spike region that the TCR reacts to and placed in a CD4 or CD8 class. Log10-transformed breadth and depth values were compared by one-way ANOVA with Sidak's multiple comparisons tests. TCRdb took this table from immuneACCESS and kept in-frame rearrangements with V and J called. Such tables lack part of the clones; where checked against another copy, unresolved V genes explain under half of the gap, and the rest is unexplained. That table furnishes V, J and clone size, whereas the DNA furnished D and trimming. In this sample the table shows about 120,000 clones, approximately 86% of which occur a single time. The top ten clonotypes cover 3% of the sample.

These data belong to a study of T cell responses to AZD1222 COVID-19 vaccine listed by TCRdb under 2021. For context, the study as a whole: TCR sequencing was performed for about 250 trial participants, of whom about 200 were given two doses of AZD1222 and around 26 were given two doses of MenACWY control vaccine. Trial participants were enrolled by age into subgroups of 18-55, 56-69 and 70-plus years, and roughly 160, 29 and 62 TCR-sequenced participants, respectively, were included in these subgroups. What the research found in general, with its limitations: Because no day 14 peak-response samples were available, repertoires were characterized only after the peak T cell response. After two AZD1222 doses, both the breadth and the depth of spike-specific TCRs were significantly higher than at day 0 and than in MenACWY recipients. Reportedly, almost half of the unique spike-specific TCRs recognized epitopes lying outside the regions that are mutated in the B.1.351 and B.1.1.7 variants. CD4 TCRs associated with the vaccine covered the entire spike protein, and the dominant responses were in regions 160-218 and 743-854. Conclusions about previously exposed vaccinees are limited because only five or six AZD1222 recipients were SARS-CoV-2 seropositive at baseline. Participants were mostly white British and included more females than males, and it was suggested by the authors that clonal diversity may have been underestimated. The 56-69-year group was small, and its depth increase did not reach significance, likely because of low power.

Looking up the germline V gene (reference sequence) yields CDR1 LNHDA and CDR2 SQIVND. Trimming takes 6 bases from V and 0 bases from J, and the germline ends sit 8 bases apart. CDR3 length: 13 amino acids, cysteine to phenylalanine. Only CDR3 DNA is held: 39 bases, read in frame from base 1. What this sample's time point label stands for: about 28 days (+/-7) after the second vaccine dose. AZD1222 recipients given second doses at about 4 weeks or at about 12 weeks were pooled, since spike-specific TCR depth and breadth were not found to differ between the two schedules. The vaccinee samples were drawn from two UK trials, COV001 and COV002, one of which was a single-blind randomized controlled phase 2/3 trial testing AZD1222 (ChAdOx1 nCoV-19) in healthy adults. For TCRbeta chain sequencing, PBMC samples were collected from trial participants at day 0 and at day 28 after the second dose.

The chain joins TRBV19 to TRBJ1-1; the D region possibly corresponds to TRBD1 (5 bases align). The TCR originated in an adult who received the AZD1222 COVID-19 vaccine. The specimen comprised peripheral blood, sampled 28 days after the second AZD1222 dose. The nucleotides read TGTGCCAGTAGGGACACCGTGAACACTGAAGCTTTCTTT. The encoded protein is CASRDTVNTEAFF.